This entry lists 21 T cell receptor beta chains sequenced from one sample in a study of cytomegalovirus exposure and HLA in healthy donors (dated by TCRdb to the late 2010s). The library came from the immunoSEQ multiplex PCR assay. A mixture of 60 forward primers for TCR Vbeta segments and 13 reverse primers for TCR Jbeta segments was used in the multiplex PCR. What TCRdb holds here is the immuneACCESS table cut down to in-frame rearrangements. Part of the clones is not present; checked against another copy, under half of the missing clones reflect an unresolved V gene, and the others are unexplained. A total of fewer than 200,000 clones appear in this sample, around 68% of them only once. The top ten constitute about 1.6% of the sample. The specimen was PBMCs. Source of these receptors: a girl aged 10 to 17 in good health and CMV-seronegative.

The chain couples TRBV19 to TRBJ1-1, with 9 positions matching TRBD1. J gave up 5 bases and V 8 bases, and 6 bases lay outside the gene matches. CDR3 length equals 13 residues. CDR1 is LNHDA and CDR2 is SQIVND in the germline V gene (reference sequence). The CDR3 here is CASSKDRGTEAFF. In DNA form, the CDR3 reads TGTGCCAGTTCCAAAGACAGGGGGACTGAAGCTTTCTTT.

The chain couples TRBV9 to TRBJ2-5, with a tentative D call TRBD2 (5 bases). The germline CDR1 and CDR2 sequences are SGDLS and YYNGEE. This CDR3 region has 15 residues. V dropped 2 bases and J dropped 5 bases, with 16 bases sitting between them. The CDR3: CASSVIATFGETQYF. CDR3 bases: TGTGCCAGCAGCGTGATAGCGACGTTTGGGGAGACCCAGTACTTC.

V usage is TRBV5-1 and J usage is TRBJ2-2, with 7 positions matching TRBD2. This CDR3 region has 15 residues. The J segment lost 0 bases and the V segment lost 3 bases, leaving 2 bases of the junction unmatched. Germline lookup yields CDR1 SGHRS and CDR2 YFSETQ. The CDR3 coding sequence is TGCGCCAGCAGCTCCGGGGGGACGAACACCGGGGAGCTGTTTTTT. It translates to CASSSGGTNTGELFF.

The V call is TRBV18, the J call TRBJ1-5; weak D call: TRBD1 (5 bases). The germline V and J ends were trimmed by 2 bases and 7 bases, with 12 bases remaining between them. Germline assignment: CDR1 KGHSH and CDR2 LQKENI. The CDR3 consists of 14 residues. This CDR3 reads CASSPGQGRQPQHF. Written as DNA, the CDR3 is TGTGCCAGCTCACCAGGGCAGGGCAGACAGCCCCAGCATTTT.

The V and J genes are TRBV12-5 and TRBJ2-7; TRBD1 aligns across 9 bases. This CDR3 spans 16 amino acids. Per the germline V gene, CDR1 is LGHNT and CDR2 is FRNRAP. Trimming took 0 bases from V and 5 from J; bases not matched to a gene: 8. The CDR3 nucleotides are TGTGCTAGTGGTTTGGTCCTTGGGACAGGGCCCCACGAGCAGTACTTC. It specifies CASGLVLGTGPHEQYF.

This clone appeared a single time. The chain recombines TRBV20-1 with TRBJ1-2, with D tentatively TRBD1 (5 bases). CDR3 length equals 11 residues. The germline V and J ends were trimmed by 5 bases and 8 bases, with 12 bases remaining between them. Germline values: CDR1 DFQATT, CDR2 SNEGSKA (reference sequence). DNA for the CDR3: TGCAGTGCTTTTGGGACTCGCGGCTACACCTTC. Encoded protein: CSAFGTRGYTF.

V usage is TRBV30 and J usage is TRBJ1-3; D ambiguous. The germline V gene encodes CDR1 GTSNPN and CDR2 SVGIG (reference sequence). The CDR3 consists of 14 residues. With 2 bases removed from V and 4 bases from J, the gap between germline ends came to 12 bases. The CDR3 is CAWSPRGAGNTIYF. The CDR3 DNA reads TGTGCCTGGAGTCCCCGAGGCGCCGGAAACACCATATATTTT.

This clone has only a few counts. J is TRBJ2-5 and V is TRBV6-5; 8 bases are a match to TRBD1. The J segment lost 2 bases and the V segment lost 6 bases, leaving 8 bases of the junction unmatched. Looked up from germline, CDR1 is MNHEY and CDR2 is SVGAGI. The CDR3 is made up of 15 amino acids. The CDR3 nucleotides read TGTGCCAGCAGGGACGTCGGACAGGGTCAAGAGACCCAGTACTTC. Amino acid sequence: CASRDVGQGQETQYF.

The chain uses TRBV5-6 and TRBJ2-5; D might be TRBD1 (8 bases). The CDR3 loop spans 15 amino acids. V was pared by 1 base and J by 9 bases, with 19 bases between. CDR1 is SGHDT, CDR2 YYEEEE, per germline. CDR3 amino acids: CASSLPGQAGGAQYF. The CDR3 DNA reads as TGTGCCAGCAGCTTGCCGGGACAGGCTGGGGGGGCCCAGTACTTC.

V and J are TRBV6-6 and TRBJ1-6; 7 nucleotides match TRBD1. Germline V CDR1 and CDR2: MNHNY, SVGAGI (reference sequence). V lost 4 bases, J lost 9 bases, and 3 bases stayed unmatched. This CDR3 contains 13 residues. The CDR3 DNA reads TGTGCCAGCAGTTCCGACAGGGCTTCACCCCTCCACTTT. Amino acids: CASSSDRASPLHF.

About this clone: This same CDR3 is encoded by further DNA sequences in the sample. The rearrangement links TRBV5-1 to TRBJ2-7; TRBD1 is a possible D gene (6 bases). V was clipped by 4 bases and J by 7 bases, with 24 bases between them. The CDR3 runs to 16 residues. Germline CDR1 SGHRS, CDR2 YFSETQ. Here the CDR3 DNA reads TGCGCCAGCAGCCGGGGCCAAGGGGGTTTAAGGTGGGAGCAGTACTTC. This encodes CASSRGQGGLRWEQYF.

V and J are TRBV19 and TRBJ2-7; D is possibly TRBD2 (6 bases). Trimming cost V 8 bases and J 7 bases, with 18 bases left between them. CDR3 length equals 13 residues. Germline V gene sequence: CDR1 LNHDA, CDR2 SQIVND (reference sequence). CDR3 bases: TGTGCCAGTGATATGGGGGGAGTAGGGGAGCAGTACTTC. Its protein is CASDMGGVGEQYF.

The gene calls are TRBV6-1 and TRBJ1-1; 10 nucleotides line up with TRBD1. CDR1 is MNHNS, CDR2 SASEGT, per germline. This CDR3 spans 15 amino acids. Trimming removed 4 bases from V and 5 bases from J; junction bases left unmatched: 7. The CDR3 DNA follows: TGTGCCAGCAGTGTAATGACAGGGGGCGCGACTGAAGCTTTCTTT. Translated, it gives CASSVMTGGATEAFF.

The chain carries TRBV9 and TRBJ2-2; 8 nucleotides line up with TRBD2. From germline, CDR1 is SGDLS and CDR2 YYNGEE. V was pared by 5 bases and J by 1 base, with 4 bases of the junction left unmatched. The CDR3 consists of 15 residues. In DNA, the CDR3 is TGTGCCAGCAGTCGCCTAGCGGGGAACACCGGGGAGCTGTTTTTT. Its translation: CASSRLAGNTGELFF.

CDR3 DNA: TGTGCCAGCAGCCACGACGACAGGGGGATAGCTTTCTTT. Translation: CASSHDDRGIAFF. V is TRBV7-9 and J is TRBJ1-1; TRBD1 aligns across 9 bases. Germline CDR1 reads SEHNR; CDR2 reads FQNEAQ (reference sequence). CDR3 length: 13 amino acids. The V and J ends lost 5 bases and 10 bases, in that order; junction bases with no gene match: 8.

This clone was seen once. This chain links TRBV19 with TRBJ1-1; D is perhaps TRBD1 (5 bases). The CDR3 sequence is 12 residues long. Trimming stripped 6 bases from V and 8 bases from J, with 13 bases between. Per the germline V gene, CDR1 is LNHDA and CDR2 is SQIVND (reference sequence). This CDR3 reads CASRWGGGEAFF. The DNA of the CDR3 is TGTGCCAGTAGATGGGGCGGGGGAGAAGCTTTCTTT.

The rearrangement links TRBV27 to TRBJ1-6; possibly TRBD1 for D (5 bases). CDR3 size: 16 residues. V lost 4 bases, J lost 2 bases, and 12 bases lay in between. Germline V CDR1 and CDR2: MNHEY, SMNVEV (reference sequence). The chain's CDR3 is CASSSSGGTYNSPLHF. CDR3 DNA sequence: TGTGCCAGCAGTTCCTCGGGGGGAACCTATAATTCACCCCTCCACTTT.

The chain couples TRBV19 to TRBJ2-7; maybe TRBD2 (6 bases). Deletions cut 6 bases from V and 6 bases from J, with 15 bases between. The CDR3 is 13 amino acids. CDR1 and CDR2 from the germline V gene are LNHDA and SQIVND (reference sequence). CDR3 in DNA: TGTGCCAGTAGCCTGGGCAGGGAGGTCGAGCAGTACTTC. Amino acids: CASSLGREVEQYF. Supplemented by reference TRBV19 and TRBJ2-7, the full variable domain reads DGGITQSPKYLFRKEGQNVTLSCEQNLNHDAMYWYRQDPGQGLRLIYYSQIVNDFQKGDIAEGYSVSREKKESFPLTVTSAQKNPTAFYLCASSLGREVEQYFGPGTRLTVT.

V is TRBV2 and J is TRBJ2-7, with 7 bases that match TRBD1. The CDR3 length is 14 residues. V lost 6 bases, J lost 0 bases, and 5 bases stayed unmatched. Germline assignment: CDR1 SNHLY and CDR2 FYNNEI. CDR3 in DNA: TGTGCCAGCAGAGTACAGGGGAGCTCCTACGAGCAGTACTTC. Translation: CASRVQGSSYEQYF.

The chain couples TRBV5-8 to TRBJ2-7; 8 bases match TRBD2. V was pared by 0 bases and J by 0 bases, with 2 bases of the junction left unmatched. This CDR3 has 15 residues. Germline lookup yields CDR1 SGHTS and CDR2 YDEGEE. The DNA of the CDR3 is TGTGCCAGCAGCTTGGAGCGGGGGTCCTCCTACGAGCAGTACTTC. It codes for CASSLERGSSYEQYF.

The gene calls are TRBV7-9 and TRBJ2-3; D uncertain. The CDR3 length is 18 residues. Germline V lookup: CDR1 SEHNR, CDR2 FQNEAQ (reference sequence). Deletions cut 1 base from V and 2 bases from J, with 19 bases between. CDR3 DNA: TGTGCCAGCAGCTTAGTCCCCTGGCAGGTCCACATCACAGATACGCAGTATTTT. Translating gives CASSLVPWQVHITDTQYF.